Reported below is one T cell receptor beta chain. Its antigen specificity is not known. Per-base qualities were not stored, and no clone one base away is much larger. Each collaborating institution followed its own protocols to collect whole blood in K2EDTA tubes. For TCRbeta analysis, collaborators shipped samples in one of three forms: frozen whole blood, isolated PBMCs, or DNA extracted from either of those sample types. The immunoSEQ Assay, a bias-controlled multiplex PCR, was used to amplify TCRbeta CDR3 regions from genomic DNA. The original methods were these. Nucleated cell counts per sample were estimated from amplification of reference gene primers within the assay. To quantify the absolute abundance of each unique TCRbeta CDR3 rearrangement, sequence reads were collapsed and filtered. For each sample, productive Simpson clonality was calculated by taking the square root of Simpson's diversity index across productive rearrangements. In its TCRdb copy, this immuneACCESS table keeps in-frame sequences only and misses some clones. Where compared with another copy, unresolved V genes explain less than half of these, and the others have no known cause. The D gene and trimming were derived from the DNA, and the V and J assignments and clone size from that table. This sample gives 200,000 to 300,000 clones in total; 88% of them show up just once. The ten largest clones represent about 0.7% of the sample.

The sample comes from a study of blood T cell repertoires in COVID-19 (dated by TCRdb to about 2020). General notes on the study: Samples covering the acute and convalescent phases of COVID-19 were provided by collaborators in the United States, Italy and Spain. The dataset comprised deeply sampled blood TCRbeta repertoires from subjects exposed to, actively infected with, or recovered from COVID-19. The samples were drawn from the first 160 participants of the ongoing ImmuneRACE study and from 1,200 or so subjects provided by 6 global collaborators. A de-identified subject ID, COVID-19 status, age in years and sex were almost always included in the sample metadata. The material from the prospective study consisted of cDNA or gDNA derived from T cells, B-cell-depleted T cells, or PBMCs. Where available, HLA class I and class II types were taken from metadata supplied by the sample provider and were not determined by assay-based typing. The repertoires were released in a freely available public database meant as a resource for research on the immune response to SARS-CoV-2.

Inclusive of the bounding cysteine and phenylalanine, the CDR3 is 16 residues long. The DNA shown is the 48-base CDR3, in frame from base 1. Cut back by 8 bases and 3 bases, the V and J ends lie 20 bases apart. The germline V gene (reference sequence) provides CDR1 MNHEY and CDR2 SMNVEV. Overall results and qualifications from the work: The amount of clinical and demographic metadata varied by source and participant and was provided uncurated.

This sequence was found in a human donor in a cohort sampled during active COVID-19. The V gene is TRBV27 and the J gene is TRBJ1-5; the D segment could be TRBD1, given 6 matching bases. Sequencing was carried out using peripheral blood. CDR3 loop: CASGFLWGPVNQPQHF. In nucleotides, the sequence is TGTGCCAGCGGGTTTCTTTGGGGGCCAGTCAATCAGCCCCAGCATTTT.